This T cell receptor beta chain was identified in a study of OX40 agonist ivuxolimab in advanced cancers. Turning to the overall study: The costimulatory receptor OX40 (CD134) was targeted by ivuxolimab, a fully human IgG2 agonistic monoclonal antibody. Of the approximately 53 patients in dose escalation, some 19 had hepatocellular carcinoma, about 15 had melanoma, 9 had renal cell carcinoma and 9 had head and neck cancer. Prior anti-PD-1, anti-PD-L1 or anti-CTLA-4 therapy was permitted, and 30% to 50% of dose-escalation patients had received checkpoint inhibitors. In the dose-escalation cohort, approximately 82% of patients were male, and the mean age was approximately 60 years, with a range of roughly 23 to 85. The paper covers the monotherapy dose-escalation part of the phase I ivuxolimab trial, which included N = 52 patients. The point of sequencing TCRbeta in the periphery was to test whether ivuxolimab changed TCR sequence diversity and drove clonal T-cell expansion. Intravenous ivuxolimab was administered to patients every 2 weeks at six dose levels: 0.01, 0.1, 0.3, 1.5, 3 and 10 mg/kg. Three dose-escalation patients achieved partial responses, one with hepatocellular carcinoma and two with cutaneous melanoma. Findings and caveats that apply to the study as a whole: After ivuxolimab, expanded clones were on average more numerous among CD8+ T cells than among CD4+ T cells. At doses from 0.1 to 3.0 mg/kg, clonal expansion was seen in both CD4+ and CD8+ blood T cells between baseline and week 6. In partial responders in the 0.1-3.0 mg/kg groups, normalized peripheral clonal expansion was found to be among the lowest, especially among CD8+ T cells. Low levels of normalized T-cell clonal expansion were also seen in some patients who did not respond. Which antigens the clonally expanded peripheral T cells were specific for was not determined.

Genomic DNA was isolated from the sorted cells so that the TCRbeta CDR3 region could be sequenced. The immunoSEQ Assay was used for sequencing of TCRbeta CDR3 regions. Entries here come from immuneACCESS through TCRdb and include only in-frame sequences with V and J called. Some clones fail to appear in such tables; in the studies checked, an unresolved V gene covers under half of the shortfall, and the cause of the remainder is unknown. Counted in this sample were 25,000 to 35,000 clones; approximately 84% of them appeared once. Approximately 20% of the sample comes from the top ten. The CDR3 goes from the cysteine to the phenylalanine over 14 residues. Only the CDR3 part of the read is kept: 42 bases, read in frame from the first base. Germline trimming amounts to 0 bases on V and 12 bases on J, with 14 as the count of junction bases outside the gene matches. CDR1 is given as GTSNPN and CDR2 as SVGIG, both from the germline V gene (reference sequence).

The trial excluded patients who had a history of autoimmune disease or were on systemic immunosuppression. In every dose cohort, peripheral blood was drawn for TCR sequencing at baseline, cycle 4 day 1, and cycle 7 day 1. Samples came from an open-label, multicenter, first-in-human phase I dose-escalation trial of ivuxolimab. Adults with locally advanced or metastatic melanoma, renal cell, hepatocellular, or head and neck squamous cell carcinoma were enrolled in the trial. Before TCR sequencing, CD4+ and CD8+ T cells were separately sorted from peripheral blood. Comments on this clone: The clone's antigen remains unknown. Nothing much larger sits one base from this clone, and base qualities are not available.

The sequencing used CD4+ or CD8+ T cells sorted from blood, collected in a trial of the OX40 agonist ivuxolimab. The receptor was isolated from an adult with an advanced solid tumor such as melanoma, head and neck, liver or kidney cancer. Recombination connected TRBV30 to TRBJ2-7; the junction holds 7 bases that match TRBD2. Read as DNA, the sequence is TGTGCCTGGAGTGTAGGGCTAGCGGACCCTAAGGCGTACTTC. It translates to CAWSVGLADPKAYF.